These T cell receptor beta chains were read from a single sample in a study of molecular identifiers for immune sequencing clone quantification. TCRdb redid the calling of the PCR reads with MiXCR, one entry per CDR3 protein. The table lists hundreds of thousands of distinct CDR3 sequences, about 25% of them singletons. Sequencing was carried out using naive CD8+ T cells from blood, with Jurkat cell RNA spiked in. The origin of the receptors is a human donor in good health. Some libraries in this study had Jurkat cell RNA spiked in. CDR3s include the opening cysteine and the closing phenylalanine or tryptophan. Each record gives: V gene, D gene, CDR3 length, clone size, J gene, CDR3 DNA, CDR3 protein. D genes are given only for firm matches. Rows may omit the clone size; those that give it use once, few, many or a size class.

>TRBV27|-|15|-|TRBJ2-1
TGTGCCAGCAGTTTACGCGGGAACTCTGTTTTTGAGCAGTTCTTC
CASSLRGNSVFEQFF
>TRBV6-5|-|13|many|TRBJ2-3
TGTGCCAGCAGTTCCTCACTAGTATCTACGCAGTATTTT
CASSSSLVSTQYF
>TRBV15|TRBD1|14|many|TRBJ1-5
TGTGCCACCAGCGGGACAGGGTTCTATCAGCCCCAGCATTTT
CATSGTGFYQPQHF
>TRBV25-1|-|12|many|TRBJ2-7
TGTGCCAGCAGAACTGGGAGGAACGAGCAGTACTTC
CASRTGRNEQYF
>TRBV2|-|15|-|TRBJ1-3
TGTGCCAGCAGGCGGGGAACAGACTCTGGAAACACCATATATTTT
CASRRGTDSGNTIYF
>TRBV5-4|-|14|many|TRBJ1-6
TGTGCCAGCAGCTTGGGAGACAGAAATTCACCCCTCCACTTT
CASSLGDRNSPLHF
>TRBV4-1|-|15|-|TRBJ2-7
TGCGCCAGCTGCCAAACGCCAGGGACCCCCTACGAGCAGTACTTC
CASCQTPGTPYEQYF
>TRBV24-1|TRBD2|17|-|TRBJ2-1
TGTGCCACCGGTGATTTAGGGACTAGCGGGAGCTACAATGAGCAGTTCTTC
CATGDLGTSGSYNEQFF
>TRBV7-9|-|15|many|TRBJ2-4
TGTGCCAGCAGTCCCGGTCGAGGGGCCAAAAACATTCAGTACTTC
CASSPGRGAKNIQYF
>TRBV12-3/TRBV12-4|TRBD1|15|-|TRBJ2-7
TGTGCCAGCAGTTTAGGGTCAGGGACAGACTACGAGCAGTACTTC
CASSLGSGTDYEQYF
>TRBV7-2|TRBD2|18|many|TRBJ2-3
TGTGCCAGCAGCTTAGATTACGCAGTAGCGGGGAGCACAGATACGCAGTATTTT
CASSLDYAVAGSTDTQYF
>TRBV24-1|-|13|-|TRBJ2-2
TGTGCCACCAGTTTGTCAGGCACCGGGGAGCTGTTTTTT
CATSLSGTGELFF
>TRBV20-1|-|12|few|TRBJ1-2
TGCAGTGCTAGGCTGCGCAACTATGGCTACACCTTC
CSARLRNYGYTF
>TRBV20-1|-|15|many|TRBJ2-7
TGCAGTGCTAGAGAAGTGGGCGTTTACGCCTACGAGCAGTACTTC
CSAREVGVYAYEQYF
>TRBV29-1|TRBD1|13|many|TRBJ1-2
TGCAGCGTTGAAGAGGGACAGGGGGCTGGCTACACCTTC
CSVEEGQGAGYTF
>TRBV6-5|-|17|few|TRBJ2-2
TGTGCCAGCAGCTTGATAGACCCCAGATCGAACACCGGGGAGCTGTTTTTT
CASSLIDPRSNTGELFF
>TRBV20-1|-|11|-|TRBJ1-2
TGCAGTGCTTCGGACATCTATGGCTACACCTTC
CSASDIYGYTF
>TRBV19|TRBD1|13|-|TRBJ1-5
TGTGCCAGTAGTGGACAGGGTTGGCAGCCCCAGCATTTT
CASSGQGWQPQHF
>TRBV4-3|-|15|many|TRBJ1-5
TGCGCCAGCAGCCCCTGGGCGGGGATGGCCCAGCCCCAGCATTTT
CASSPWAGMAQPQHF
>TRBV7-9|-|11|few|TRBJ2-1
TGTGCCAGCAGCTCCGGACATCAGGTGTTCTTC
CASSSGHQVFF
>TRBV4-1|TRBD1|15|many|TRBJ1-1
TGCGCCAGCAGCCAGAACGACAGGGGAGGGACTGAAGCTTTCTTT
CASSQNDRGGTEAFF
>TRBV12-5|-|13|-|TRBJ2-2
TGTGCTAGTGGTCTCTCCAACACCGGGGAGCTGTTTTTT
CASGLSNTGELFF
>TRBV4-2|-|17|few|TRBJ1-2
TGTGCCAGCAGCCAAGAGGAGGGGGGATGGGCCCTCTATGGCTACACCTTC
CASSQEEGGWALYGYTF
>TRBV2|TRBD2|16|few|TRBJ2-3
TGTGCCAGCAGTGAAGCGGGCGGGAGAGGGACAGATACGCAGTATTTT
CASSEAGGRGTDTQYF
>TRBV20-1|-|14|few|TRBJ2-1
TGCAGTGCTAGAGTAAGCCAGAACTACAATGAGCAGTTCTTC
CSARVSQNYNEQFF
>TRBV25-1|TRBD2|17|-|TRBJ2-3
TGTGCCAGCAGTGAAAGTTTCTCTAGCGGAGTCACAGATACGCAGTATTTT
CASSESFSSGVTDTQYF
>TRBV11-2|-|13|many|TRBJ2-1
TGTGCCAGCACCATCGGCTACTACAATGAGCAGTTCTTC
CASTIGYYNEQFF
>TRBV29-1|-|17|many|TRBJ1-1
TGCAGCGTTGTCTACCCGGGGAGGGATTCCCCGAACACTGAAGCTTTCTTT
CSVVYPGRDSPNTEAFF
>TRBV11-2|-|15|few|TRBJ2-3
TGTGCCAGCAGCTTAGCCAGGGCCGGTACAGATACGCAGTATTTT
CASSLARAGTDTQYF
>TRBV29-1|-|13|many|TRBJ1-5
TGCAGCGTTGAAGGGGACAGCAATCAGCCCCAGCATTTT
CSVEGDSNQPQHF
>TRBV12-3/TRBV12-4|-|12|few|TRBJ2-3
TGTGCCAGCAGCAGCCAGGGGGGTACGCAGTATTTT
CASSSQGGTQYF
>TRBV27|-|13|few|TRBJ2-7
TGTGCCAGCAGTTTAAAGACTAACTACGAGCAGTACTTC
CASSLKTNYEQYF
>TRBV28|-|11|many|TRBJ1-1
TGTGCCAGCAGCCCAAGTACTGAAGCTTTCTTT
CASSPSTEAFF
>TRBV12-3/TRBV12-4|TRBD1|12|many|TRBJ2-7
TGTGCCAGCAAGATGGACAGGGGGGAGCAGTACTTC
CASKMDRGEQYF
>TRBV19|-|13|-|TRBJ2-5
TGTGCCAGTAGTATTTTCTCTAAAGAGACCCAGTACTTC
CASSIFSKETQYF
>TRBV19|-|16|few|TRBJ1-1
TGTGCCAGTAGTCTTCTTATACGGGCAGAAAACACTGAAGCTTTCTTT
CASSLLIRAENTEAFF
>TRBV9|-|14|-|TRBJ1-1
TGTGCCAGCAGCCCTTATGGAAAGAACACTGAAGCTTTCTTT
CASSPYGKNTEAFF
>TRBV27|-|13|few|TRBJ2-7
TGTGCCAGCATCGCCGCGGGGTCCTACGAGCAGTACTTC
CASIAAGSYEQYF
>TRBV6-6|TRBD1|15|many|TRBJ2-7
TGTGCCAGCGGGGTGCCCGGGACAGGCGACTACGAGCAGTACTTC
CASGVPGTGDYEQYF
>TRBV4-1|-|14|-|TRBJ2-7
TGCGCCAGCAGCCAGGATACGCAAAACTACGAGCAGTACTTC
CASSQDTQNYEQYF
>TRBV6-5|TRBD1|15|-|TRBJ2-1
TGTGCCAGCAGTTACTCTACGACAGGGTTGCATGAGCAGTTCTTC
CASSYSTTGLHEQFF
>TRBV18|-|17|few|TRBJ2-5
TGTGCCAGCTCACAAGATCCCGGCAACCGCCTAAAAGAGACCCAGTACTTC
CASSQDPGNRLKETQYF
>TRBV4-3|-|16|-|TRBJ2-2
TGCGCCACCAGCACAACCCAGGGCGCGAACACCGGGGAGCTGTTTTTT
CATSTTQGANTGELFF
>TRBV5-4|-|13|many|TRBJ2-5
TGTGCCAGCAGACCCGGGGAGCAAGAGACCCAGTACTTC
CASRPGEQETQYF
>TRBV24-1|TRBD1|17|-|TRBJ2-3
TGTGCCACCAGTGAGGGGACAGGGAGGTTTAGCACAGATACGCAGTATTTT
CATSEGTGRFSTDTQYF
>TRBV5-1|TRBD1|18|few|TRBJ2-7
TGCGCCAGCAGCCCCAGGACAGGGGGAGGAATTGACACCTACGAGCAGTACTTC
CASSPRTGGGIDTYEQYF
>TRBV2|-|18|-|TRBJ2-3
TGTGCCAGCAGTGGGGGACCCGATGGCAGGGCTAGCACAGATACGCAGTATTTT
CASSGGPDGRASTDTQYF
>TRBV4-3|TRBD1|17|-|TRBJ2-7
TGCCCCAGCAGCCAGAAGCTTGGGGACAGGGGGCTTTACGAGCAGTACTTC
CPSSQKLGDRGLYEQYF
>TRBV20-1|-|17|-|TRBJ1-5
TGCAGTGCTAGAGATCTGGGCGTCGGACGCGGCAATCGGCCCCAGCATTTT
CSARDLGVGRGNRPQHF
>TRBV30|-|11|few|TRBJ2-1
TGTGCCTGGACTACTGGGAATGAGCAGTTCTTC
CAWTTGNEQFF
>TRBV5-1|-|14|-|TRBJ1-2
TGCGCCAGCAGCTTGGCTGGAACTAACTATGGCTACACCTTC
CASSLAGTNYGYTF
>TRBV10-3|TRBD2|16|once|TRBJ2-1
TGTGCCATCAGTGAGACTAGCGGGAGGGCCCTCTATGAGCAGTTCTTC
CAISETSGRALYEQFF
>TRBV20-1|-|14|once|TRBJ2-7
TGCAGTGCTAGCGACAGGGACTCTTCCTACGAGCAGTACTTC
CSASDRDSSYEQYF
>TRBV19|-|15|-|TRBJ1-4
TGTGCAAGTATGGAAAGGCACCGCACTAATGAAAAACTGTTTTTT
CASMERHRTNEKLFF
>TRBV27|TRBD2|15|few|TRBJ2-3
TGTGCCAGCACTGCAAGGTTGGGGAGGGAGGATACGCAGTATTTT
CASTARLGREDTQYF
>TRBV6-5|-|14|few|TRBJ2-7
TGTGCCAGCAGTTACATGGGGGGCGGCTACGAGCAGTACTTC
CASSYMGGGYEQYF
>TRBV27|-|16|-|TRBJ1-2
TGTGCCAGCAGTTTATCCGGGGGGCCTCCTATATATGGCTACACCTTC
CASSLSGGPPIYGYTF
>TRBV19|-|16|-|TRBJ2-5
TGTGCCAGTAGTATAGCGTGCGGCCTAGCCGACGAGACCCAGTACTTC
CASSIACGLADETQYF
>TRBV9|-|15|-|TRBJ2-2
TGTGCCAGCAGCCCGGCGGTGGGGGTGACCGGGGAGCTGTTTTTT
CASSPAVGVTGELFF